Each of the 10 T cell receptor beta chains below was sequenced from the same sample in a study of cytomegalovirus exposure and HLA in healthy donors. It was with 60 Vbeta and 13 Jbeta primers that the PCR ran. The table came from immunoSEQ multiplex PCR; TCRdb's copy has only in-frame clones and leaves some out. The data show roughly 180,000 clones, around 80% seen once. The material sequenced was PBMCs. The source is a boy aged 2 to 9 in good health and CMV-seronegative.

This sequence joins TRBV12-5 and TRBJ2-3; TRBD2 matches at 12 bases. J was trimmed by 4 bases and V by 1 base; bases with no gene match: 9. Germline values: CDR1 LGHNT, CDR2 FRNRAP. The CDR3 is 18 residues long. CDR3 sequence: CASGLGLAGVGRPDTQYF. The CDR3, as DNA: TGTGCTAGTGGTTTGGGACTAGCGGGAGTTGGGCGCCCAGATACGCAGTATTTT.

This sequence joins TRBV7-7 and TRBJ2-1; the match to TRBD2 covers 12 bases. The length of the CDR3 is 16 residues. Germline V CDR1 and CDR2: SSHAT, FNYEAQ (reference sequence). After removal of 2 bases from V and 6 bases from J, the junction contained 5 bases not matched to a gene. The CDR3 DNA is TGTGCCAGCAGCTTAAGGACTAGCGGGGATTTCAATGAGCAGTTCTTC. Residues: CASSLRTSGDFNEQFF.

The table lists this clone with a count of one. This sequence joins TRBV5-4 and TRBJ1-2; D ambiguous. The germline gives CDR1 SGHNT, CDR2 YYREEE (reference sequence). Between the trimmed V and J ends, which lost 4 bases and 2 bases, there was a span of 9 bases. CDR3 length: 13 amino acids. The CDR3 spells CASSGLQNYGYTF. The CDR3, as DNA: TGTGCCAGCAGCGGACTTCAGAACTATGGCTACACCTTC.

The chain has TRBV6-5 and TRBJ2-1; D possibly corresponds to TRBD2 (7 bases). This CDR3 has 15 amino acids. Germline CDR1 and CDR2: MNHEY and SVGAGI. V shed 2 bases and J shed 4 bases, with 12 bases lying between them. CDR3 nucleotide sequence: TGTGCCAGCAGTTACGGGGGGGCGATATACAATGAGCAGTTCTTC. Protein: CASSYGGAIYNEQFF.

The CDR3 region is CASSLTGTGGLTGELFF. Written as DNA, the CDR3 is TGTGCCAGCAGCTTGACCGGGACAGGGGGCTTGACCGGGGAGCTGTTTTTT. V and J are TRBV5-4 and TRBJ2-2; 12 nucleotides match TRBD1. V trimming: 1 base; J trimming: 5 bases; junction bases outside the gene matches: 6. Germline lookup yields CDR1 SGHNT and CDR2 YYREEE (reference sequence). The CDR3 is 17 residues long. Based on the CDR3 plus reference TRBV5-4 and TRBJ2-2, the full variable domain is ETGVTQSPTHLIKTRGQQVTLRCSSQSGHNTVSWYQQALGQGPQFIFQYYREEENGRGNFPPRFSGLQFPNYSSELNVNALELDDSALYLCASSLTGTGGLTGELFFGEGSRLTVL.

This clone was detected only once. The chain is built from TRBV30 and TRBJ1-1; D unresolved. V dropped 5 bases and J dropped 0 bases, with 10 bases sitting between them. Per the germline V gene, CDR1 is GTSNPN and CDR2 is SVGIG (reference sequence). CDR3 size: 13 residues. In DNA form, the CDR3 reads TGTGCCTGGGCGAGATCTGTGAACACTGAAGCTTTCTTT. Amino acids: CAWARSVNTEAFF.

The chain has TRBV7-2 and TRBJ1-1, with 8 positions matching TRBD1. The CDR3 is made up of 12 amino acids. Trimming took 8 bases from V and 8 from J; bases not matched to a gene: 7. CDR1 and CDR2 (germline): SGHTA, FQGNSA. In DNA form, the CDR3 reads TGTGCCAGCGGGAGACAGGGGTTAGAAGCTTTCTTT. It yields the protein CASGRQGLEAFF.

The CDR3 nucleotides are TGTGCCAGCAGCGCGGACAGGAACACTGAAGCTTTCTTT. Protein: CASSADRNTEAFF. V is TRBV5-8 and J is TRBJ1-1; tentative D call: TRBD1 (6 bases). The CDR3 spans 13 residues. Trimming took 4 bases from V and 1 from J, leaving 8 bases between them. CDR1 is SGHTS, CDR2 YDEGEE, per germline.

V usage is TRBV7-2 and J usage is TRBJ2-2; D perhaps matches TRBD2 (5 bases). Germline V CDR1 and CDR2: SGHTA, FQGNSA. The CDR3 loop spans 13 amino acids. V was cut by 3 bases and J by 5 bases, with 7 bases left in between. CDR3 in amino acids: CASSLRRTGELFF. DNA for the CDR3: TGTGCCAGCAGCTTGAGGAGGACCGGGGAGCTGTTTTTT.

The CDR3 DNA reads TGTGCCAGCTACGGGACATCGGGGATCGGGGAGCTGTTTTTT. It codes for CASYGTSGIGELFF. V is TRBV6-5 and J is TRBJ2-2; perhaps TRBD1 as D (6 bases). Germline loops: CDR1 MNHEY, CDR2 SVGAGI. The ends were cut back, 8 bases at V and 7 bases at J, with 17 bases in the middle. The CDR3 contains 14 residues.